The source of this TCR beta chain is a study of shared clonotypes between healthy human individuals. A note on this clone: The antigen remains unidentified.

This CDR3 has 16 residues. V was cut by 3 bases and J by 2 bases, with 13 bases left in between. Germline V gene data show CDR1 as KGHSH and CDR2 as LQKENI. Here immunoSEQ multiplex PCR was the method, and the copy in TCRdb shows in-frame clones only, minus some. The table lists 740,000 or so clones, 73% of them singletons. Study observations and caveats: Naive subsets tended to show greater estimated richness than memory subsets.

V is TRBV18 and J is TRBJ2-2, with D perhaps TRBD1 (6 bases). The receptor was derived from a woman in her 30s in good health. The sample consisted of memory CD4+ T cells sorted from blood. Sample subset: CD45RA-negative fraction. CDR3 loop: CASSPAGTTNTGELFF. The CDR3 region has the DNA TGTGCCAGCTCACCGGCCGGGACAACCAACACCGGGGAGCTGTTTTTT.